The 21 T cell receptor beta chains below all came from one sample that was sequenced in a study of control samples from healthy donors and cancer patients. The data were produced by immunoSEQ multiplex PCR, yet TCRdb's version contains in-frame clones alone and is incomplete. The table shows 130,000 to 150,000 clones, with 75% to 95% occurring only once. The sample was blood. Source of these receptors: a man aged 25 to 40 in good health.

The chain links TRBV5-4 to TRBJ2-5; 10 positions agree with TRBD2. The CDR3 length is 15 residues. J gave up 2 bases and V 4 bases, and 5 bases lay outside the gene matches. Germline CDR1 and CDR2: SGHNT and YYREEE (reference sequence). The CDR3 bases are TGTGCCAGCAGCCACAGCGGGGGGGTACAAGAGACCCAGTACTTC. Its translation is CASSHSGGVQETQYF.

With respect to this clone: Other DNA variants within this sample encode the same CDR3. The CDR3 protein is CASRLTGELFF. The CDR3 bases are TGTGCCAGCAGATTGACCGGGGAGCTGTTTTTT. V usage is TRBV12-3 or TRBV12-4 and J usage is TRBJ2-2; D is uncertain. The V end lost 6 bases, the J end lost 5 bases, and 4 bases lay between the germline ends. The CDR3 consists of 11 residues.

The genes are TRBV14 and TRBJ2-1, with D perhaps TRBD1 (5 bases). Per germline, CDR1 SGHDN and CDR2 FVKESK. Trimming removed 2 bases from V and 4 bases from J, with 15 bases in between. CDR3 length: 16 amino acids. CDR3 DNA: TGTGCCAGCAGCCAACCAGGGCCAGAGGCTTACAATGAGCAGTTCTTC. This encodes CASSQPGPEAYNEQFF.

This chain uses TRBV19 with TRBJ1-5, with 7 bases aligning to TRBD1. With 2 bases clipped from V and 2 bases from J, the junction kept 3 bases outside the gene matches. The CDR3 loop spans 15 amino acids. CDR1 and CDR2 (germline): LNHDA, SQIVND (reference sequence). CDR3 nucleotide sequence: TGTGCCAGTAGTATAAGCGGACAGGGCAATCAGCCCCAGCATTTT. It codes for CASSISGQGNQPQHF. Full variable domain (remainder filled in from reference TRBV19 and TRBJ1-5): DGGITQSPKYLFRKEGQNVTLSCEQNLNHDAMYWYRQDPGQGLRLIYYSQIVNDFQKGDIAEGYSVSREKKESFPLTVTSAQKNPTAFYLCASSISGQGNQPQHFGDGTRLSIL.

The rearrangement links TRBV27 to TRBJ2-3; a weak D match, TRBD1 (5 bases). The germline V and J ends were trimmed by 7 bases and 0 bases, with 14 bases remaining between them. The CDR3 has 15 amino acids. Germline values: CDR1 MNHEY, CDR2 SMNVEV (reference sequence). The DNA of the CDR3 is TGTGCCAGCAATCCGACAGTAGCTAGCACAGATACGCAGTATTTT. Its protein product is CASNPTVASTDTQYF.

This chain uses TRBV18 with TRBJ2-7; D perhaps matches TRBD2 (6 bases). The CDR3 is 16 amino acids. The ends were cut back, 2 bases at V and 5 bases at J, with 19 bases in the middle. Germline V lookup: CDR1 KGHSH, CDR2 LQKENI. The CDR3 reads CASSPGGGQRGDEQYF. For the CDR3, the DNA is TGTGCCAGCTCACCAGGCGGAGGGCAACGAGGGGACGAGCAGTACTTC.

The rearrangement joins TRBV6-6 to TRBJ1-4; D is possibly TRBD1 (5 bases). Per germline, CDR1 MNHNY and CDR2 SVGAGI (reference sequence). V lost 2 bases to trimming and J lost 7 bases, with 14 bases between them. This CDR3 has 15 residues. CDR3 in amino acids: CASSYPKGRGEKLFF. The CDR3 region has the DNA TGTGCCAGCAGTTACCCAAAGGGGAGGGGTGAAAAACTGTTTTTT.

The gene calls are TRBV9 and TRBJ2-6; D is unresolved. CDR1 is SGDLS, CDR2 YYNGEE, per germline. The length of the CDR3 is 13 residues. Trimming shortened V by 1 base and J by 2 bases, and 1 base separated the two germline ends. Here the CDR3 reads CASSVPGANVLTF. The DNA of the CDR3 is TGTGCCAGCAGCGTACCTGGGGCCAACGTCCTGACTTTC.

This chain joins TRBV27 and TRBJ1-2; 12 bases map to TRBD1. The CDR3 has 15 amino acids. The V gene's germline CDR1 is MNHEY and CDR2 SMNVEV (reference sequence). After removal of 4 bases from V and 2 bases from J, the junction contained 2 bases not matched to a gene. This CDR3 reads CASSSGQGANYGYTF. CDR3 DNA: TGTGCCAGCAGTTCGGGACAGGGGGCGAACTATGGCTACACCTTC.

The rearrangement uses TRBV12-3 or TRBV12-4 and TRBJ1-1; D perhaps matches TRBD1 (6 bases). This CDR3 has 13 amino acids. Deletions cut 2 bases from V and 3 bases from J, with 7 bases between. The CDR3 is CASSLRGDTEAFF. The CDR3 bases are TGTGCCAGCAGTTTAAGGGGGGACACTGAAGCTTTCTTT.

The chain links TRBV7-2 to TRBJ1-2; D uncertain. Germline CDR1 is SGHTA and CDR2 is FQGNSA. V was clipped by 5 bases and J by 6 bases, with 22 bases between them. CDR3 length equals 16 residues. This CDR3 reads CASSLPTRWVVDGYTF. CDR3 DNA: TGTGCCAGCAGCCTACCTACGAGGTGGGTGGTGGATGGCTACACCTTC.

This clone has a single count. The chain is built from TRBV7-9 and TRBJ1-1; D not resolved. The CDR3 is 16 residues long. V was trimmed by 1 base and J by 5 bases, leaving 17 bases between them. Germline V gives CDR1 SEHNR, CDR2 FQNEAQ (reference sequence). The CDR3 nucleotides are TGTGCCAGCAGCTTAGTTAGGGCAGCAAGAAGGACTGAAGCTTTCTTT. It specifies CASSLVRAARRTEAFF.

V gene TRBV5-1 combines with J gene TRBJ2-2; D unclear. The CDR3 covers 13 residues. Germline assignment: CDR1 SGHRS and CDR2 YFSETQ. V shed 5 bases and J shed 2 bases, with 7 bases lying between them. In nucleotides, the CDR3 is TGCGCCAGCAGAGTCAGCAACACCGGGGAGCTGTTTTTT. This sequence encodes CASRVSNTGELFF.

This sequence joins TRBV7-9 and TRBJ1-4; TRBD1 aligns across 9 bases. CDR1 is SEHNR, CDR2 FQNEAQ, per germline (reference sequence). Trimming cost V 5 bases and J 8 bases; bases outside gene matches: 6. The CDR3 has 14 amino acids. CDR3 in amino acids: CASSRGQGGEKLFF. CDR3 DNA: TGTGCCAGCAGCCGGGGACAGGGAGGAGAAAAACTGTTTTTT.

This chain connects TRBV19 to TRBJ2-7; a possible D gene is TRBD2 (5 bases). The ends were cut back, 4 bases at V and 2 bases at J, with 9 bases in the middle. Germline assignment: CDR1 LNHDA and CDR2 SQIVND (reference sequence). This CDR3 has 13 residues. In nucleotides, the CDR3 is TGTGCCAGTAGTACACTAGTAACCTACGAGCAGTACTTC. Encoded protein: CASSTLVTYEQYF.

This chain connects TRBV25-1 to TRBJ1-5; D gene unclear. Germline V gene sequence: CDR1 MGHDK, CDR2 SYGVNS. CDR3 size: 14 residues. Trimming stripped 2 bases from V and 2 bases from J, with 7 bases between. CDR3 residues: CASSERRGNQPQHF. As DNA, the CDR3 is TGTGCCAGCAGTGAACGTAGGGGCAATCAGCCCCAGCATTTT.

The chain carries TRBV3-1 (or the pseudogene TRBV3-2) and TRBJ1-5, with a possible D match to TRBD1 (5 bases). Germline V gene data show CDR1 as LGHDT and CDR2 as YNNKEL (reference sequence). The CDR3 is 14 amino acids. Between the trimmed V and J ends, which lost 3 bases and 2 bases, there was a span of 8 bases. Written as DNA, the CDR3 is TGTGCCAGCAGCCACCAAGGGGGCAATCAGCCCCAGCATTTT. Encoded protein: CASSHQGGNQPQHF.

This chain links TRBV6-5 with TRBJ2-7; 8 positions agree with TRBD1. Germline CDR1 and CDR2: MNHEY and SVGAGI. The CDR3 totals 14 residues. V dropped 4 bases and J dropped 3; count of bases not matched to a gene: 5. The chain's CDR3 is CASSSRDRYYEQYF. The CDR3 DNA is TGTGCCAGCAGTTCCCGGGACAGGTACTACGAGCAGTACTTC.

This rearrangement joins TRBV12-5 to TRBJ2-7, with TRBD2 matching 10 bases. CDR3 length equals 14 residues. The germline CDR1 and CDR2 sequences are LGHNT and FRNRAP. Trimming cost V 7 bases and J 5 bases; bases outside gene matches: 8. CDR3 nucleotides: TGTGCTAGTGTTGAGAGCGGGGGGGGCAACGAGCAGTACTTC. The encoded protein is CASVESGGGNEQYF.

The CDR3 here is CASSESGVRDSPLHF. The CDR3 DNA reads TGTGCCAGCAGTGAATCGGGAGTTCGGGATTCACCCCTCCACTTT. The V gene is TRBV2, the J gene TRBJ1-6; D is ambiguous. The germline V gene encodes CDR1 SNHLY and CDR2 FYNNEI. The CDR3 has 15 residues. V was clipped by 2 bases and J by 8 bases, with 13 bases between them.

This chain uses TRBV14 with TRBJ1-2, with D tentatively TRBD1 (6 bases). The V and J ends lost 4 bases and 0 bases respectively, with 9 bases between them. The CDR3 contains 14 residues. The germline V gene encodes CDR1 SGHDN and CDR2 FVKESK. The CDR3, as DNA: TGTGCCAGCAGCCGACAGGATACTAACTATGGCTACACCTTC. Translation: CASSRQDTNYGYTF.